Listed below are T cell receptor beta chains from one sample, sequenced in a study of CD8 T cells in ankylosing spondylitis. TCRdb re-analysed the 5' RACE reads in MiXCR, keeping a single row per CDR3 protein. The repertoire holds about 360,000 distinct CDR3 sequences, with roughly 14% as singletons. The material sequenced was blood, either unsorted or a sorted T cell fraction (not recorded which). These receptors were obtained from a male donor with ankylosing spondylitis or in good health (not recorded which). The CDR3 runs from the conserved cysteine through the conserved F or W. The D gene is left open where the match is weak. The size field is filled for only some rows; it gives once, few, many or a size class.

v_gene	d_gene	abundance	j_gene	CDR3aa	CDR3nt
TRBV11-3	.	.	TRBJ2-5	CASSPRQTQETQYF	TGTGCCAGCAGCCCACGACAGACCCAAGAGACCCAGTACTTC
TRBV30	.	.	TRBJ1-2	CAWSGVNYGYTF	TGTGCCTGGAGTGGGGTAAACTATGGCTACACCTTC
TRBV20-1	.	few	TRBJ2-7	CSAVRGGWRYEQYF	TGCAGTGCTGTCAGGGGTGGATGGAGATACGAGCAGTACTTC
TRBV10-3	.	.	TRBJ2-5	CAISPTGQETQYF	TGTGCCATCAGTCCGACAGGCCAAGAGACCCAGTACTTC
TRBV12-3/TRBV12-4	.	many	TRBJ1-1	CASSLRLNTEAFF	TGTGCCAGCAGCTTAAGGCTGAACACTGAAGCTTTCTTT
TRBV10-3	.	few	TRBJ1-5	CAISDRVQGQPQHF	TGTGCCATCAGTGACAGGGTCCAGGGTCAGCCCCAGCATTTT
TRBV5-4	.	few	TRBJ2-5	CASSSRGSQETQYF	TGTGCCAGCAGCTCGCGGGGCTCACAAGAGACCCAGTACTTC
TRBV29-1	TRBD1	.	TRBJ2-7	CSVAGTGGPYEQYF	TGCAGCGTTGCGGGGACAGGAGGTCCCTACGAGCAGTACTTC
TRBV20-1	.	many	TRBJ2-5	CSTNRVGTLDETQYF	TGCAGTACCAACAGGGTAGGGACCTTGGACGAGACCCAGTACTTC
TRBV5-1	.	.	TRBJ1-4	CASSRQGYEKLFF	TGCGCCAGCAGTAGGCAGGGTTATGAAAAACTGTTTTTT
TRBV9	TRBD1	.	TRBJ2-2	CASSERTGGTGELFF	TGTGCCAGCAGCGAAAGGACAGGGGGAACCGGGGAGCTGTTTTTT
TRBV5-1	.	.	TRBJ2-7	CASSSRGYEQYF	TGCGCCAGCAGCTCCAGGGGCTACGAGCAGTACTTC
TRBV25-1	TRBD2	.	TRBJ2-1	CASSESGGRAKEDEQFF	TGTGCCAGCAGTGAATCGGGCGGGAGGGCCAAAGAAGATGAGCAGTTCTTC
TRBV12-3/TRBV12-4	.	.	TRBJ1-5	CASSQDRTNQPQHF	TGTGCCAGCAGCCAGGACAGAACGAATCAGCCCCAGCATTTT
TRBV18	.	.	TRBJ1-2	CASSLRDPDNYGYTF	TGTGCCAGCTCACTCCGGGACCCAGATAACTATGGCTACACCTTC
TRBV29-1	.	few	TRBJ2-5	CSLSLASGQETQYF	TGCAGCCTTTCTTTGGCAAGCGGTCAAGAGACCCAGTACTTC
TRBV5-5	.	few	TRBJ2-3	CASSLYRSTDTQYF	TGTGCCAGCAGCTTGTACAGGTCAACAGATACGCAGTATTTT
TRBV20-1	.	.	TRBJ2-1	CSAPPRNEQFF	TGCAGTGCCCCCCCCCGCAATGAGCAGTTCTTC
TRBV5-1	.	.	TRBJ2-3	CASSLKAGLYLGSTDTQYF	TGCGCCAGCAGCTTGAAGGCAGGACTCTACCTGGGAAGCACAGATACGCAGTATTTT
TRBV2	TRBD1	.	TRBJ1-5	CASSAQGINQPQHF	TGTGCCAGCAGTGCACAGGGGATCAATCAGCCCCAGCATTTT
TRBV7-9	TRBD1	.	TRBJ2-2	CASSRRTGHTGELFF	TGTGCCAGCAGCCGGAGGACAGGGCATACCGGGGAGCTGTTTTTT
TRBV21-1	.	.	TRBJ2-6	CASSKSASGMTSGANVLTF	TGTGCCAGCAGCAAATCGGCTAGCGGGATGACCTCTGGGGCCAACGTCCTGACTTTC
TRBV20-1	.	.	TRBJ2-5	CSARVRRAETQYF	TGCAGTGCTAGAGTTCGTCGGGCGGAGACCCAGTACTTC
TRBV3-1	.	.	TRBJ1-1	CASSQEWGRTHEAFF	TGTGCCAGCAGCCAAGAATGGGGAAGAACCCATGAAGCTTTCTTT
TRBV10-3	TRBD2	.	TRBJ2-7	CAISAGTSGVSYEQYF	TGTGCCATCAGTGCAGGGACTAGCGGGGTCTCCTACGAGCAGTACTTC
TRBV5-1	.	.	TRBJ2-4	CASSSGQIQYF	TGCGCCAGCAGCTCTGGACAGATTCAGTACTTC
TRBV19	.	many	TRBJ1-5	CATLHRGYSNQPQHF	TGTGCCACCTTACATCGGGGGTATAGCAATCAGCCCCAGCATTTT
TRBV3-1	.	.	TRBJ2-7	CASSFHREHEQYF	TGTGCCAGCAGTTTCCACAGGGAGCACGAGCAGTACTTC
TRBV27	.	many	TRBJ1-1	CASSPRRGGNTEAFF	TGTGCCAGCAGTCCCCGGAGGGGTGGGAACACTGAAGCTTTCTTT
TRBV5-1	.	few	TRBJ2-3	CASSLGASKDTQYF	TGCGCCAGCAGCTTGGGCGCTAGCAAGGATACGCAGTATTTT
TRBV10-2	TRBD2	many	TRBJ2-2	CASSDRTGSSGSATGELFF	TGCGCCAGCAGTGACCGGACAGGGTCTAGCGGGAGCGCCACCGGGGAGCTGTTTTTT
TRBV20-1	TRBD1	few	TRBJ2-1	CSADPGQGYNEQFF	TGCAGTGCGGATCCGGGACAGGGGTACAATGAGCAGTTCTTC
TRBV12-3/TRBV12-4	.	few	TRBJ1-5	CASSLGLGNQPQHF	TGTGCCAGCAGCCTGGGGCTGGGGAATCAGCCCCAGCATTTT
TRBV4-1	TRBD2	few	TRBJ2-7	CASSQDYGLAGGNEQYF	TGCGCCAGCAGCCAAGATTACGGACTAGCGGGAGGGAACGAGCAGTACTTC
TRBV9	TRBD2	few	TRBJ2-7	CASSVGPGGPYSYEQYF	TGTGCCAGCAGCGTAGGGCCGGGAGGGCCATACTCCTACGAGCAGTACTTC
TRBV5-6	TRBD1	.	TRBJ2-5	CASSFGTGGQEETQYF	TGTGCCAGCAGCTTTGGTACAGGGGGCCAGGAAGAGACCCAGTACTTC
TRBV3-1	.	few	TRBJ1-1	CASSPRQAGEAFF	TGTGCCAGCAGCCCCCGACAGGCGGGTGAAGCTTTCTTT
TRBV3-1	TRBD2	.	TRBJ2-1	CASSQETRGEQFF	TGTGCCAGCAGCCAAGAGACGCGGGGGGAGCAGTTCTTC
TRBV28	.	.	TRBJ1-1	CASSPPRMNTEAFF	TGTGCCAGCAGCCCCCCCCGTATGAACACTGAAGCTTTCTTT